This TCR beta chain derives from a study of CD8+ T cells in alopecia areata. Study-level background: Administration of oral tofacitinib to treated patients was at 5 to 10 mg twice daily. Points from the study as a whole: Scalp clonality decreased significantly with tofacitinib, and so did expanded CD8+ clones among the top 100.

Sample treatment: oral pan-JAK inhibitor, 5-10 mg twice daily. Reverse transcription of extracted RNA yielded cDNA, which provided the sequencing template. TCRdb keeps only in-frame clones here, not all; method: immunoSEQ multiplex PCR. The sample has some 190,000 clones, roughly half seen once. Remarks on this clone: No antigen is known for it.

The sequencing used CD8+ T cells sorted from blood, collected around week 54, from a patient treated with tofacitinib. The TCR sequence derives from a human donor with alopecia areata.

The CDR3 spells CASSERSGLRGIHTQYF. Here the CDR3 DNA reads TGTGCCAGCAGTGAACGTTCGGGCCTACGCGGCATTCATACGCAGTATTTT. The V and J genes are TRBV25-1 and TRBJ2-3; the D is unclear. Germline CDR1 reads MGHDK; CDR2 reads SYGVNS. V was cut by 2 bases and J by 7 bases, with 22 bases left in between. CDR3 length: 17 amino acids.